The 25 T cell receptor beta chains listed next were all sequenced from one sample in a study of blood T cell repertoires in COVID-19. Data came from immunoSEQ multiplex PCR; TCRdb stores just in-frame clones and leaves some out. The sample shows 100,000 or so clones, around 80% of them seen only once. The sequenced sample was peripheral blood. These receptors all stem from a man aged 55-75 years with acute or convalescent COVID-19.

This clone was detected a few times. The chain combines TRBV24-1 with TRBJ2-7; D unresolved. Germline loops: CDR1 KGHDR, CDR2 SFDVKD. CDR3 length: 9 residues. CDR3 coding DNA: TGTGCCACCAATTACGGGCAGTACGTC. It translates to CATNYGQYV.

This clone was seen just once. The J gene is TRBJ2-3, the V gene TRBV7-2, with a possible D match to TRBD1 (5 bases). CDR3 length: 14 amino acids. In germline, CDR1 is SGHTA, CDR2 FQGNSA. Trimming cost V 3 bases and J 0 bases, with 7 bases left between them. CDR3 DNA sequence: TGTGCCAGCAGCTTTGGGGCTAGCACAGATACGCAGTATTTT. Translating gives CASSFGASTDTQYF.

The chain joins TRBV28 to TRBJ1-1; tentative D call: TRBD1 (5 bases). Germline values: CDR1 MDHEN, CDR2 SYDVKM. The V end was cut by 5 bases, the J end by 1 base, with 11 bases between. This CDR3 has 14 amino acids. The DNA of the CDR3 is TGTGCCAGCAGTCCACAGGCTCCGAACACTGAAGCTTTCTTT. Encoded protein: CASSPQAPNTEAFF.

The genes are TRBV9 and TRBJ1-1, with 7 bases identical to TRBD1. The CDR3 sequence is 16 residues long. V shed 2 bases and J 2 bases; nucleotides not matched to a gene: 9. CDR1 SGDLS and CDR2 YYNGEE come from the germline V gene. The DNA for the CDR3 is TGTGCCAGCAGCGTTGCGGGGACAGCAGATAACACTGAAGCTTTCTTT. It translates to CASSVAGTADNTEAFF. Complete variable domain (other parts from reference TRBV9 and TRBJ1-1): DSGVTQTPKHLITATGQRVTLRCSPRSGDLSVYWYQQSLDQGLQFLIQYYNGEERAKGNILERFSAQQFPDLHSELNLSSLELGDSALYFCASSVAGTADNTEAFFGQGTRLTVV.

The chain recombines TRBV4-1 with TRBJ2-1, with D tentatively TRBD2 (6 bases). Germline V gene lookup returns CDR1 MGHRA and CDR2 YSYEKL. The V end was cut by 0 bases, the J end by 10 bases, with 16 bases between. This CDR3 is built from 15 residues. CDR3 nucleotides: TGCGCCAGCAGCCAAGATCAGCGAAGGGAGGTGGAGCAGTTCTTC. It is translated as CASSQDQRREVEQFF.

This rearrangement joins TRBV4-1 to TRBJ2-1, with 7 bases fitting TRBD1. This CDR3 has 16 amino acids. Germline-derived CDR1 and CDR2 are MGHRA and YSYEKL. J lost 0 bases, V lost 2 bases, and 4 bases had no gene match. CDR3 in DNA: TGCGCCAGCAGCCAAACAGGGGACCCCTCCTACAATGAGCAGTTCTTC. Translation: CASSQTGDPSYNEQFF.

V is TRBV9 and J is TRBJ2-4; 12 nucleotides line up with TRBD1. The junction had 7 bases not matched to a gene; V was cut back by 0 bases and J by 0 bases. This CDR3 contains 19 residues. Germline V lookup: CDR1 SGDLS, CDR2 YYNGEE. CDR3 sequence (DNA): TGTGCCAGCAGCGTAGTGGGGACAGGGGGCAAGGTAGCCAAAAACATTCAGTACTTC. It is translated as CASSVVGTGGKVAKNIQYF.

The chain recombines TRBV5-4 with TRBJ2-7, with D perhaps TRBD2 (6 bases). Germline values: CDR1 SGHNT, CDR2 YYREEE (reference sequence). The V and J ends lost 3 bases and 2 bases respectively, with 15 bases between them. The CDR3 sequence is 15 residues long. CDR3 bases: TGTGCCAGCAGCTCGGGGGACTCCCGGGCCTACGAGCAGTACTTC. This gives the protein CASSSGDSRAYEQYF.

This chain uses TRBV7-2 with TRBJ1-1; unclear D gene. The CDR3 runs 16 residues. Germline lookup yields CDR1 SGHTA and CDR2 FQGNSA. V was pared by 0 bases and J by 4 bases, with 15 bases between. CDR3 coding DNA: TGTGCCAGCAGCTTAGCGGGCCCAGACGCGGGCACTGAAGCTTTCTTT. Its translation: CASSLAGPDAGTEAFF. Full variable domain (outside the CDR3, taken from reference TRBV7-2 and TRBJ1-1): GAGVSQSPSNKVTEKGKDVELRCDPISGHTALYWYRQSLGQGLEFLIYFQGNSAPDKSGLPSDRFSAERTGGSVSTLTIQRTQQEDSAVYLCASSLAGPDAGTEAFFGQGTRLTVV.

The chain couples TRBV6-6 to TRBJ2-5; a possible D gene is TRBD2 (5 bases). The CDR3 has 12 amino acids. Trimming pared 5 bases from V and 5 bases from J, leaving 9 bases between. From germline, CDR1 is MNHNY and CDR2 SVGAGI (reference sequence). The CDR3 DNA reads TGTGCCAGCAGTGAGCGGTGGGAGACCCAGTACTTC. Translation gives CASSERWETQYF.

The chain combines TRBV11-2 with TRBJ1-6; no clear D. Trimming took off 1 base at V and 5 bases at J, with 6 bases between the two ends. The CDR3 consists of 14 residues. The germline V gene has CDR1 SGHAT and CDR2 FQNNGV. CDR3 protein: CASSLALDNSPLHF. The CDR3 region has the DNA TGTGCCAGCAGCTTAGCACTGGATAATTCACCCCTCCACTTT.

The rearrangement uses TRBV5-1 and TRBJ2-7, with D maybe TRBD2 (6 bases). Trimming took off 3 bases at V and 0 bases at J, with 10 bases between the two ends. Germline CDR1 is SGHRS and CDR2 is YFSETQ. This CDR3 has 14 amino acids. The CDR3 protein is CASSYGGSSYEQYF. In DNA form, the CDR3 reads TGCGCCAGCAGCTATGGAGGGAGCTCCTACGAGCAGTACTTC.

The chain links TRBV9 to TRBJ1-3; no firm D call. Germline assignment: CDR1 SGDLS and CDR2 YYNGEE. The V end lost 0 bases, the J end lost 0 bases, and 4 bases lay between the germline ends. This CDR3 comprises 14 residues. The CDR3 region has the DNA TGTGCCAGCAGCGTAGCCAACTCTGGAAACACCATATATTTT. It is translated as CASSVANSGNTIYF.

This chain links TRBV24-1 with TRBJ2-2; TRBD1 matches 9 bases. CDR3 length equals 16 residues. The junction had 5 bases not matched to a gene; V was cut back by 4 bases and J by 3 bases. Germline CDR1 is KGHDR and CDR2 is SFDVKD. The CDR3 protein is CATSDPRTGDTGELFF. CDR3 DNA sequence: TGTGCCACCAGTGACCCCAGGACAGGGGACACCGGGGAGCTGTTTTTT.

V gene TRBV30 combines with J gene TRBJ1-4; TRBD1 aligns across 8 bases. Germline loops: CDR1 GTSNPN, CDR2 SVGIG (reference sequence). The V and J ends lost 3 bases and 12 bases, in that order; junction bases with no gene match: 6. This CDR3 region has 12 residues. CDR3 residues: CAWRRTGLELFF. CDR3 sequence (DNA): TGTGCCTGGAGGCGGACAGGGTTGGAACTGTTTTTT.

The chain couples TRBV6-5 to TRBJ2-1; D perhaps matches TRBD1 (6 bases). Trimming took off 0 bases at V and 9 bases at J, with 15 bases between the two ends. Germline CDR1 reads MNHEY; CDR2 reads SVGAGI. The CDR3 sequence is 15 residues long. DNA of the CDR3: TGTGCCAGCAGTTACTCATCCGGGACAAGGGGTGAGCAGTTCTTC. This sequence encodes CASSYSSGTRGEQFF.

CDR3: CASRAEANTEAFF. CDR3 DNA sequence: TGCGCCAGCAGAGCCGAGGCGAACACTGAAGCTTTCTTT. The V and J genes are TRBV5-1 and TRBJ1-1; D call uncertain. V was cut by 5 bases and J by 1 base, with 9 bases left in between. Germline values: CDR1 SGHRS, CDR2 YFSETQ. This CDR3 is 13 amino acids long.

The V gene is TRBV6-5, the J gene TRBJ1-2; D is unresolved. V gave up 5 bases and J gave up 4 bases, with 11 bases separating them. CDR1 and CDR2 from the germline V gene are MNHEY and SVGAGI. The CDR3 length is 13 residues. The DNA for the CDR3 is TGTGCCAGCAGTACCCCGAGCGGCTATGGCTACACCTTC. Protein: CASSTPSGYGYTF.

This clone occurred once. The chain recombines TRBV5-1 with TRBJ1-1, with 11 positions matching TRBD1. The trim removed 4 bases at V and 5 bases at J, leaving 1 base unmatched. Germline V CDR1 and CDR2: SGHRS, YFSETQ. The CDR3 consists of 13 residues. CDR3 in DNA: TGCGCCAGCAGCAGGGACAGGGGGACTGAAGCTTTCTTT. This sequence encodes CASSRDRGTEAFF.

Written as DNA, the CDR3 is TGTGCCAGCAGCCTGGTATCGAACACCGGGGAGCTGTTTTTT. Translation gives CASSLVSNTGELFF. The chain links TRBV5-4 to TRBJ2-2; unclear D gene. Germline lookup yields CDR1 SGHNT and CDR2 YYREEE (reference sequence). The CDR3 has 14 amino acids. The V gene lost 4 bases and the J gene lost 0 bases, with 7 bases spanning the gap.

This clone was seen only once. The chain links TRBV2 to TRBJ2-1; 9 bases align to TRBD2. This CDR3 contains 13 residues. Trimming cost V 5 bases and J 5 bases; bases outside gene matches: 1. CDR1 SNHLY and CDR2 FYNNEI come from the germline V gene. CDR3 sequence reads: CASSLAGNNEQFF. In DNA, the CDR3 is TGTGCCAGCAGTCTAGCGGGGAACAATGAGCAGTTCTTC.

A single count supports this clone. The CDR3, as DNA: TGTGCCAGCAGCCCAACAGGGGTCCTCTACGAGCAGTACTTC. This gives the protein CASSPTGVLYEQYF. This chain joins TRBV14 and TRBJ2-7, with 7 bases fitting TRBD1. The CDR3 sequence is 14 residues long. The V gene's germline CDR1 is SGHDN and CDR2 FVKESK. With 4 bases clipped from V and 3 bases from J, the junction kept 6 bases outside the gene matches.

CDR3 sequence reads: CASSTLQGNPYEQYF. CDR3 DNA sequence: TGTGCCAGTAGTACCCTACAGGGGAATCCCTACGAGCAGTACTTC. V gene TRBV19 combines with J gene TRBJ2-7; the match to TRBD1 covers 7 bases. Germline CDR1 is LNHDA and CDR2 is SQIVND (reference sequence). CDR3 length: 15 amino acids. The J segment lost 2 bases and the V segment lost 4 bases, leaving 8 bases of the junction unmatched.

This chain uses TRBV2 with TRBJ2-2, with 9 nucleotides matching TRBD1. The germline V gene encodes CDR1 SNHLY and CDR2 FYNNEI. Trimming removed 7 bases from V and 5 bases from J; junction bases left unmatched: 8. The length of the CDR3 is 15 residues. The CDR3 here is CASTRDREGTGELFF. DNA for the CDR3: TGTGCCAGCACCCGGGACAGGGAAGGGACCGGGGAGCTGTTTTTT.

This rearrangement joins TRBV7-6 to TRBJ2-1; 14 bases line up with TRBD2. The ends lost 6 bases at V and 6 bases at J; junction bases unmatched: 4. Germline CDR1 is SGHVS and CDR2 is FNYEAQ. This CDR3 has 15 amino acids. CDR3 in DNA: TGTGCCAGCAGAAGGACTAGCGGGGGGCCCAATGAGCAGTTCTTC. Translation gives CASRRTSGGPNEQFF.